The TCR beta chain under discussion was sequenced for a study of cytomegalovirus exposure and HLA in healthy donors (dated by TCRdb to about 2017). Context from the whole study: An earlier analysis of several hundred of the donors reported about 260 Gb of sequence data and some 110 million unique TCR beta sequences obtained from around 170 million T cells. An early release that covered roughly 600 HLA-typed donors contained approximately 300 gigabases of sequencing data and 70 million to 100 million unique TCR sequences. Of the 300 to 450 genotyped donors, 81% fell in the genetic ancestry cluster associated with self-reported Caucasian donors. The study aimed to test whether signatures of past pathogen exposure could be identified by cataloging public T cell receptors. The T cell repertoires of under 750 subjects were profiled by immunosequencing and related to cytomegalovirus serostatus. Besides the first cohort of under 700 subjects, a separate validation cohort made up of roughly 130 different subjects was used. The study combined high-throughput TCR immunosequencing, statistical association of individual TCRs with disease status, and machine learning to predict cytomegalovirus infection status. A later analysis re-examined previously published TCR beta repertoires from several hundred donors and added high-resolution HLA genotyping to investigate patterns of TCR occurrence. Rather than using new phenotypic data, the later analysis identified candidate immune exposures from TCR beta sequences and from how often those sequences occurred across donors. To decide whether each TCR beta V gene segment behaved as functional or pseudogenic, an earlier analysis of approximately 620 of the donors relied on high-throughput TCR beta sequencing. Donor age, sex, ethnicity and CMV serostatus were compiled alongside the repertoire data. In a later genetic analysis, genome-wide SNP genotypes for about three fifths of the roughly 670 donors were used, and that subset was treated as a discovery cohort. All discovery cohort repertoires had been generated on a single sequencing platform. HLA typing included class I and class II loci at four-digit resolution. Typing coverage varied by locus: about 620-630 donors for A, B, C, DRB1 and DQB1; roughly 510 for DQA1; more than 600 for DPA1; roughly 470 for DPB1. Roughly 5 DR-DQ haplotypes were handled as single units for association and clustering, since linkage in the cohort was strong. Among around 400 genotyped donors of the cohort, an average of about 220,000 unique TCR beta nucleotide sequences was sequenced per donor, of which about 18% were non-productive. Broader findings and caveats from the paper: This cohort had only TCR beta chains sequenced, and the lack of alpha or paired-chain data limited which features could be detected. The only immune exposure information available for the cohort was CMV serostatus. The classifier was reported to diagnose cytomegalovirus status with high specificity and sensitivity in both the original cohort and the validation cohort. A later analysis found that most CMV-associated TCR beta chains appeared HLA-restricted, with HLA associations seemingly driven largely by CMV exposure. A further reported finding was that TCR beta sequences accurately predicted the HLA-A and HLA-B alleles for most subjects in the first cohort. In a later analysis, TCR association rates were found to vary across HLA loci, with the most associated TCRs seen for DRB1 alleles and the fewest for HLA-C alleles. Strong co-occurrence of HLA alleles, especially DR and DQ, made assigning TCR associations to individual alleles difficult. Because the 87-base-pair reads could not distinguish some IMGT-functional V segments, including TRBV6-2 and TRBV6-3, those segments were excluded. The study listed 150 to 200 TCR beta chains as associated with cytomegalovirus. Broadly in line with IMGT annotations, most TCR beta V segments showed up in productive rearrangements about 90% or about 30% of the time in an earlier analysis of a few hundred of the donors. In a later analysis, HLA-associated TCR beta chains showed more clonal expansion and lower generation probabilities than non-associated chains that were equally common. Specific HLA alleles were associated with over 15,000 TCR beta sequences at a false discovery rate of 0.05 in a later analysis. According to the authors, the approach could potentially be generalized to other disease states and immunological phenotypes. In a later genetic analysis, fewer N-insertions in productive TCRs were reported among donors in an Asian-associated ancestry cluster than the approximately 710-donor mean. Linkage disequilibrium might explain the correlated functional status among segregating V segments, but an unknown experimental factor could not be excluded. A few of the identified cytomegalovirus-associated TCR beta chains were confirmed in vitro to be specific for cytomegalovirus antigens. A group of highly shared sequence variants was considered likely to be a technical artifact of the sequencing pipeline. Because counts were too low, 15 to 20 rarely observed V segments, including chromosome 9 orphons, were excluded from the earlier analysis of a few hundred of the donors. Sequencing depth was assumed to be roughly uniform across donors in the presence/absence analyses, though that assumption may not hold. Across donors, most TCR sequences were observed very rarely, whereas some public TCRs were present in many individuals. Because some donors lacked HLA typing at each locus, the association tests relied only on the typed subset. V-gene and J-gene trimming of TCR beta chains was associated with a missense DCLRE1C variant in a later genetic analysis, and the association was replicated in an independent cohort. A later analysis reported that several top co-occurrence clusters appeared linked to parvovirus B19, influenza, CMV and Epstein-Barr virus.

The library was prepared using the immunoSEQ multiplex PCR assay. For the multiplex PCR, a mixture combining 60 forward primers for TCR Vbeta segments and 13 reverse primers for TCR Jbeta segments was used. The CDR3 region of rearranged TCR beta genes was amplified from genomic DNA with a multiplex PCR assay. On the Illumina HiSeq System, the amplified TCR beta libraries were sequenced as 87-base-pair reads. The source study handled its data this way. In a later analysis, some 80 million unique TCR beta chains were counted across the roughly 610 repertoires, and roughly 11 million of these chains were shared by at least two donors. To remove PCR and sequencing errors, raw reads were error-corrected and collapsed into unique sequences using a nearest-neighbor algorithm that merged closely related sequences. To assign V, D and J gene segments, CDR3 sequences were aligned to IMGT reference sequences. Each retained sequence needed at least a six-nucleotide match to both a V gene segment and a J gene segment. A rearrangement was called productive if the CDR3 had no stop codons and remained in frame with V and J, and every other rearrangement was called non-productive. Following IMGT convention, CDR3 was defined as the stretch from the second conserved V-encoded cysteine up to the conserved J-encoded phenylalanine. The earlier analysis of a few hundred of the donors excluded sequences that lacked an unambiguous match to a single V gene segment. In an earlier analysis of approximately 590 of the donors, a V segment was called functional when productive rearrangements were above 56.7%, and segregating when the standard deviation between donors exceeded 5%. A statistical classification framework was built for diagnosing cytomegalovirus status from the catalog of TCR beta chain sequences. In a later analysis, V and J genes were assigned by comparing TCR nucleotide sequences against IMGT/GENE-DB human TR gene sequences. The TCRdist pipeline was used in a later analysis to assign CDR3 sequences and most-parsimonious VDJ recombination scenarios. In a later analysis, every TCR beta chain was defined by the combination of its CDR3 amino acid sequence and its V-gene family, and reads without a unique V-gene family were dropped. In a later analysis, 500 to 700 highly shared, low-generation-probability nucleotide sequences were removed to address suspected cross-contamination and a sequencing artifact. In a later analysis, a clonal expansion index was calculated for each public chain from normalized within-repertoire ranks of inferred template counts. Generation probabilities in a later analysis came from a VDJ recombination model fitted to out-of-frame rearrangements, and those results were checked against IGoR. In a later analysis, TCR-TCR, TCR-HLA and TCR-CMV co-occurrence was scored with hypergeometric tests, and a repertoire-size bias correction was applied to TCR pairs. False discovery rates were estimated in a later analysis by permuting HLA or CMV assignments 20 times. In a later analysis, co-occurring TCRs were grouped using DBSCAN, and TCRdist sequence similarity was added for clustering within HLA-allele-positive subsets. Repertoires with fewer than 30,000 or more than 120,000 public chains were left out of co-occurrence clustering, as were about 5 repertoires with anomalous nucleotide sharing. TCRdb obtained this table from immuneACCESS and retained in-frame rearrangements with V and J assigned. These tables miss some clones; where compared with another copy, unresolved V genes account for less than half of the shortfall, and the remainder is unexplained. That table furnishes V, J and clone size, whereas the DNA furnished D and trimming. This sample is represented by tens of thousands of clones; 75% of them were singletons. The ten largest make up roughly 8% of the sample.

V loses 2 bases at its end and J loses 5 bases; junction bases beyond the gene matches: 7. The CDR3 spans 16 residues, from the cysteine through the phenylalanine. Of all the DNA, just the CDR3 is kept, 48 bases in frame from base 1. In the germline V gene, CDR1 corresponds to MNHNS and CDR2 to SASEGT. A word on this clone: Its antigen remains unidentified. Base qualities are not recorded, but no much larger clone differs from it by a single base.

The cohort was made up of 650 to 700 healthy bone marrow donors. Cohort members were all nominally healthy when sampled, although unrecorded immune exposures were likely present. The donor tested CMV seropositive and was one of the 289 seropositive cohort members. Every donor gave a peripheral blood sample, and the peripheral blood mononuclear cells from that sample were used for TCR beta sequencing. Genomic DNA extraction from the blood cell samples was performed with the Qiagen DNeasy Blood Extraction Kit. This chain is built from TRBV6-1 and TRBJ2-1, and TRBD2 aligns with 9 junction nucleotides. The sequenced sample consisted of PBMCs. This receptor was taken from a man between 60 and 75 years old in good health and CMV-seropositive. The CDR3 protein is CASSEQVAGVDNEQFF. The DNA sequence reads TGTGCCAGCAGTGAACAGGTAGCGGGAGTAGACAATGAGCAGTTCTTC.